These 28 T cell receptor beta chains came from one sample sequenced in a study of beta chain features in type 1 diabetes. Points from the study as a whole: Moderate yet significant TCRB CDR3 shortening was seen in Type 1 diabetes patients in all four CD4+ subsets.

Expressed TCRB transcripts were sequenced, since all the RNA that had been isolated was reverse transcribed. Data came from immunoSEQ multiplex PCR; TCRdb stores just in-frame clones and leaves some out. This table holds tens of thousands of clones, 68% found once. Their target antigens are unknown. The source material was stem cell memory CD4+ T cells from blood. These receptors were taken from a woman in her 40s with type 1 diabetes.

The chain joins TRBV7-2 to TRBJ1-1, with D maybe TRBD1 (6 bases). Deletions cut 5 bases from V and 1 base from J, with 11 bases between. The CDR3 is made up of 14 amino acids. Germline-derived CDR1 and CDR2 are SGHTA and FQGNSA. The CDR3 sequence is CASSQGGGNTEAFF. The CDR3 DNA reads as TGTGCCAGCAGCCAAGGGGGGGGGAACACTGAAGCTTTCTTT.

The table lists this clone with a count of one. The chain recombines TRBV19 with TRBJ1-2; tentatively, D is TRBD1 (6 bases). This CDR3 spans 16 amino acids. Trimming pared 6 bases from V and 7 bases from J, leaving 24 bases between. The germline V gene has CDR1 LNHDA and CDR2 SQIVND (reference sequence). The CDR3 spells CASSALQGGVLGGYTF. DNA of the CDR3: TGTGCCAGTAGCGCCCTACAGGGTGGCGTACTTGGTGGCTACACCTTC. The variable domain in full, with the rest retrieved from reference TRBV19 and TRBJ1-2, is DGGITQSPKYLFRKEGQNVTLSCEQNLNHDAMYWYRQDPGQGLRLIYYSQIVNDFQKGDIAEGYSVSREKKESFPLTVTSAQKNPTAFYLCASSALQGGVLGGYTFGSGTRLTVV.

V gene TRBV9 combines with J gene TRBJ1-2; 7 bases are shared with TRBD1. This CDR3 has 14 residues. Per germline, CDR1 SGDLS and CDR2 YYNGEE. V lost 2 bases to trimming and J lost 5 bases; unmatched junction nucleotides: 6. CDR3 nucleotides: TGTGCCAGCAGCGTTCCGGGACAGCCATATGGCTACACCTTC. Translation: CASSVPGQPYGYTF.

The genes are TRBV19 and TRBJ2-1; TRBD2 aligns across 8 bases. This CDR3 spans 16 amino acids. Losses at the gene ends were 6 bases for V and 0 bases for J; bases not matched to a gene: 7. The germline V gene has CDR1 LNHDA and CDR2 SQIVND (reference sequence). Here the CDR3 DNA reads TGTGCCAGTAGAAGACTAGCGTCGAGCTCCTACAATGAGCAGTTCTTC. Its translation: CASRRLASSSYNEQFF.

J is TRBJ1-2 and V is TRBV18; 10 bases fit TRBD1. With 6 bases clipped from V and 4 bases from J, the junction kept 5 bases outside the gene matches. This CDR3 spans 14 amino acids. Germline V gene lookup returns CDR1 KGHSH and CDR2 LQKENI. CDR3 sequence: CASSRDRGSYGYTF. The CDR3 DNA sequence: TGTGCCAGCTCGAGGGACAGGGGATCCTATGGCTACACCTTC.

This clone has only a few counts. The rearrangement uses TRBV2 and TRBJ1-5; D remains unclear. V was shortened by 6 bases and J by 0 bases, with 9 bases between the two germline ends. CDR3 size: 14 residues. Germline V gene sequence: CDR1 SNHLY, CDR2 FYNNEI. CDR3 in amino acids: CASSNVYSNQPQHF. The CDR3 DNA follows: TGTGCCAGCAGCAACGTCTATAGCAATCAGCCCCAGCATTTT.

In this sample, this clone turned up a few times. The chain couples TRBV30 to TRBJ1-3; no clear D. Per the germline V gene, CDR1 is GTSNPN and CDR2 is SVGIG (reference sequence). The V gene lost 5 bases and the J gene lost 0 bases, with 8 bases spanning the gap. This CDR3 has 13 amino acids. CDR3 DNA: TGTGCCTGGGACATCGCCTCTGGAAACACCATATATTTT. Residues: CAWDIASGNTIYF.

This chain uses TRBV5-1 with TRBJ1-3; 11 bases align to TRBD1. The V gene end was trimmed by 5 bases and the J gene end by 3 bases; junction bases not matched to a gene: 4. The CDR3 consists of 15 residues. Germline loops: CDR1 SGHRS, CDR2 YFSETQ. Written as DNA, the CDR3 is TGCGCCAGCAGTTCGGACAGGGGGCTTGGAAACACCATATATTTT. As protein: CASSSDRGLGNTIYF.

The V call is TRBV7-8, the J call TRBJ1-5; maybe TRBD1 (6 bases). This CDR3 is 16 amino acids long. Trimming removed 0 bases from V and 1 base from J, with 10 bases in between. CDR1 and CDR2 from the germline V gene are SGHVS and FQNEAQ. CDR3 in DNA: TGTGCCAGCAGCTTAGCGCGGGGGGCGAGCAATCAGCCCCAGCATTTT. This sequence encodes CASSLARGASNQPQHF.

This chain uses TRBV28 with TRBJ1-4; 8 bases fit TRBD1. There are 15 residues in the CDR3. V was pared by 4 bases and J by 8 bases, with 9 bases of the junction left unmatched. The germline gives CDR1 MDHEN, CDR2 SYDVKM. The CDR3 DNA is TGTGCCAGCAGTTCCAGGACAGGGAGTGGAGAAAAACTGTTTTTT. Translating gives CASSSRTGSGEKLFF.

The gene calls are TRBV2 and TRBJ2-1, with a possible D match to TRBD2 (5 bases). The CDR3 extends over 14 amino acids. V lost 4 bases to trimming and J lost 4 bases, with 11 bases between them. CDR1 and CDR2 from the germline V gene are SNHLY and FYNNEI. CDR3 DNA sequence: TGTGCCAGCAGTGGGAACGGAGGATACAATGAGCAGTTCTTC. It yields the protein CASSGNGGYNEQFF.

This sequence joins TRBV29-1 and TRBJ1-1, with D possibly being TRBD1 (6 bases). The V and J ends lost 6 bases and 1 base respectively, with 9 bases between them. Germline V gene sequence: CDR1 SQVTM, CDR2 ANQGSEA. CDR3 length: 12 amino acids. CDR3 in DNA: TGCAGCGTGTCACAGGGGAACACTGAAGCTTTCTTT. Protein sequence: CSVSQGNTEAFF. Filled out from reference TRBV29-1 and TRBJ1-1, the complete variable domain reads SAVISQKPSRDICQRGTSLTIQCQVDSQVTMMFWYRQQPGQSLTLIATANQGSEATYESGFVIDKFPISRPNLTFSTLTVSNMSPEDSSIYLCSVSQGNTEAFFGQGTRLTVV.

The rearrangement joins TRBV9 to TRBJ1-2; TRBD1 might be the D (6 bases). The V end was cut by 4 bases, the J end by 4 bases, with 14 bases between. Per germline, CDR1 SGDLS and CDR2 YYNGEE. The CDR3 contains 14 residues. CDR3 DNA sequence: TGTGCCAGCAGCCCCCGGACAGACAGCTATGGCTACACCTTC. Encoded protein: CASSPRTDSYGYTF.

The genes are TRBV10-3 and TRBJ2-1; tentative D call: TRBD1 (6 bases). This CDR3 has 17 amino acids. Deletions cut 10 bases from V and 4 bases from J, with 26 bases between. CDR1 and CDR2 (germline): ENHRY, SYGVKD. CDR3 nucleotide sequence: TGTGCCACCGCAACGGGGTCAGGACAGAGTACTTACAATGAGCAGTTCTTC. This codes for CATATGSGQSTYNEQFF.

This clone has only a few counts. This sequence joins TRBV7-3 and TRBJ2-2, with a tentative D call TRBD2 (5 bases). Germline CDR1 reads SGHTA; CDR2 reads FQGTGA. The CDR3 runs 13 residues. The germline V and J ends were trimmed by 5 bases and 5 bases, with 9 bases remaining between them. The CDR3 DNA follows: TGTGCCAGCAGCCGTGGAGGAACCGGGGAGCTGTTTTTT. It yields the protein CASSRGGTGELFF.

This sequence joins TRBV7-2 and TRBJ1-1; D is unclear. CDR3 size: 13 residues. Trimming shortened V by 6 bases and J by 2 bases, and 10 bases separated the two germline ends. Germline-derived CDR1 and CDR2 are SGHTA and FQGNSA. CDR3 in amino acids: CASRTGLNTEAFF. The DNA for the CDR3 is TGTGCCAGCAGGACGGGTCTTAACACTGAAGCTTTCTTT.

The CDR3 DNA follows: TGTGCCAGCAGTCCGCGGATCGGGACTGAAGCTTTCTTT. This gives the protein CASSPRIGTEAFF. This chain uses TRBV27 with TRBJ1-1; no clear D gene. This CDR3 comprises 13 residues. Trimming took off 5 bases at V and 5 bases at J, with 12 bases between the two ends. CDR1 is MNHEY, CDR2 SMNVEV, per germline (reference sequence).

This chain links TRBV4-2 with TRBJ2-1; 16 bases match TRBD2. Germline V gene data show CDR1 as LGHNA and CDR2 as YNFKEQ. The CDR3 length is 16 residues. V trimming: 3 bases; J trimming: 8 bases; junction bases outside the gene matches: 4. This chain's CDR3 is CASSQGTSGRAYEQFF. CDR3 DNA: TGTGCCAGCAGCCAGGGGACTAGCGGGAGGGCTTATGAGCAGTTCTTC.

The chain joins TRBV10-3 to TRBJ2-7; D unresolved. CDR1 and CDR2 from the germline V gene are ENHRY and SYGVKD. V was clipped by 10 bases and J by 1 base, with 17 bases between them. The CDR3 is made up of 14 amino acids. This CDR3 reads CATAYVDRSYEQYF. Here the CDR3 DNA reads TGTGCCACCGCCTATGTCGATCGTTCCTACGAGCAGTACTTC.

This clone is a singleton in its sample. The chain has TRBV18 and TRBJ2-7; TRBD2 matches at 13 bases. Germline assignment: CDR1 KGHSH and CDR2 LQKENI. V was clipped by 6 bases and J by 6 bases; unmatched bases: 11. This CDR3 region has 16 residues. The CDR3 nucleotides are TGTGCCAGCTCTCAACAAGGACTAGCGGGGGCGGCCGAGCAGTACTTC. It translates to CASSQQGLAGAAEQYF.

This rearrangement joins TRBV28 to TRBJ1-2; D is undetermined. CDR3 length: 14 amino acids. The ends were cut back, 4 bases at V and 3 bases at J, with 12 bases in the middle. Germline assignment: CDR1 MDHEN and CDR2 SYDVKM. The CDR3 sequence: CASSSPPSDYGYTF. The CDR3, as DNA: TGTGCCAGCAGTTCCCCCCCGTCGGACTATGGCTACACCTTC.

This clone was found a few times. The V gene is TRBV7-2, the J gene TRBJ2-1; TRBD2 aligns across 11 bases. V lost 4 bases to trimming and J lost 6 bases; unmatched junction nucleotides: 5. The germline V gene has CDR1 SGHTA and CDR2 FQGNSA. The CDR3 consists of 15 residues. Written as DNA, the CDR3 is TGTGCCAGCAGCTCTCCGGGACTAGCGGTCAATGAGCAGTTCTTC. Its protein is CASSSPGLAVNEQFF.

The chain joins TRBV10-3 to TRBJ2-5; D is ambiguous. The J call could be wrong; TRBJ2-7 is a better fit for the DNA end. The CDR3 contains 12 residues. The germline V gene has CDR1 ENHRY and CDR2 SYGVKD. The CDR3 coding sequence is TGTGCCATCAGTGAGTCGGACTACGAGCAGTACTTC. Amino acids: CAISESDYEQYF.

The V gene is TRBV4-1, the J gene TRBJ2-4, with D possibly matching TRBD1 (5 bases). The germline V gene encodes CDR1 MGHRA and CDR2 YSYEKL. There are 19 residues in the CDR3. The ends were cut back, 4 bases at V and 0 bases at J, with 22 bases in the middle. The DNA of the CDR3 is TGCGCCAGCAGCCCCGCCCCAAGTCAGGGAAATATAGCCAAAAACATTCAGTACTTC. Its protein is CASSPAPSQGNIAKNIQYF.

V is TRBV14 and J is TRBJ2-3; 11 positions agree with TRBD2. Germline lookup yields CDR1 SGHDN and CDR2 FVKESK. V lost 3 bases, J lost 4 bases, and 6 bases stayed unmatched. The CDR3 loop spans 16 amino acids. The CDR3 nucleotides read TGTGCCAGCAGCCAGCGACTAGCGGGGACGTCAGATACGCAGTATTTT. Protein sequence: CASSQRLAGTSDTQYF. The variable domain in full, with the rest retrieved from reference TRBV14 and TRBJ2-3, is EAGVTQFPSHSVIEKGQTVTLRCDPISGHDNLYWYRRVMGKEIKFLLHFVKESKQDESGMPNNRFLAERTGGTYSTLKVQPAELEDSGVYFCASSQRLAGTSDTQYFGPGTRLTVL.

The chain links TRBV2 to TRBJ2-5; 9 nucleotides line up with TRBD1. Looked up from germline, CDR1 is SNHLY and CDR2 is FYNNEI. V was pared by 6 bases and J by 5 bases, with 10 bases of the junction left unmatched. CDR3 size: 15 residues. In DNA, the CDR3 is TGTGCCAGCAGCGCCGGGACAGGGTTTGGGGAGACCCAGTACTTC. This codes for CASSAGTGFGETQYF.

This chain links TRBV5-4 with TRBJ2-5; 8 bases agree with TRBD1. V gave up 4 bases and J gave up 5 bases; unmatched junction bases: 7. Germline-derived CDR1 and CDR2 are SGHNT and YYREEE (reference sequence). The length of the CDR3 is 14 residues. The CDR3 coding sequence is TGTGCCAGCAGCCCGGGACAGGCATGGGAGACCCAGTACTTC. This encodes CASSPGQAWETQYF.

The chain is built from TRBV4-3 and TRBJ1-1; D remains unclear. This CDR3 comprises 13 residues. Deletions cut 0 bases from V and 6 bases from J, with 8 bases between. Germline lookup yields CDR1 LGHNA and CDR2 YSLEER. The CDR3 here is CASSQDMSPEAFF. The DNA for the CDR3 is TGCGCCAGCAGCCAAGACATGAGCCCTGAAGCTTTCTTT.